The table lists the clone carrying this T cell receptor (beta chain) with a few counts. TCRdb recomputed calls from the 5' RACE reads with MiXCR, one row per CDR3 protein. Altogether around 440,000 distinct CDR3 sequences are present, over 15% being singletons, with the ten largest covering roughly 12%. The CDR3 is 15 residues long. Per germline, CDR1 LNHDA and CDR2 SQIVND (reference sequence). Trimming took 6 bases from V and 1 from J; bases not matched to a gene: 3. This record belongs to a study of T-cell memory formation after mild COVID-19. The chain links TRBV19 to TRBJ2-7, with 13 bases lining up with TRBD2. The clonotype originates from an adult woman who had mild COVID-19 (a few samples of this study predate the infection). Cell type and time point are not known. Specimen: PBMCs or a T cell subset sorted from them (not recorded which). The CDR3 spells CASSPTSGGSYEQYF. The CDR3 region has the DNA TGTGCCAGTAGCCCGACTAGCGGGGGGTCCTACGAGCAGTACTTC.